Each of the 22 T cell receptor beta chains below was sequenced from the same sample in a study of CD8+ T cells in alopecia areata. As the sequencing template, cDNA was produced by extracting RNA and reverse transcribing it. Data came from immunoSEQ multiplex PCR; TCRdb stores just in-frame clones and leaves some out. The data contain about 210,000 clones, roughly two fifths of them singletons. Treatment: oral pan-JAK inhibitor, 5-10 mg twice daily. The specimen comprised CD4+ T cells sorted from blood, sampled at approximately week 30, from a patient treated with tofacitinib. Every receptor here comes from a human donor with alopecia areata.

The V call is TRBV28, the J call TRBJ2-7, with no clear D. Germline V gene data show CDR1 as MDHEN and CDR2 as SYDVKM. CDR3 size: 13 residues. Deletions cut 4 bases from V and 2 bases from J, with 9 bases between. Here the CDR3 DNA reads TGTGCCAGCAGTTCACCCCCCACCTACGAGCAGTACTTC. Residues: CASSSPPTYEQYF.

The gene calls are TRBV6-5 and TRBJ1-4, with D perhaps TRBD1 (5 bases). Germline CDR1 reads MNHEY; CDR2 reads SVGAGI. This CDR3 has 13 amino acids. Trimming removed 6 bases at V and 4 bases at J, with 9 bases between. The chain's CDR3 is CASSLQVNEKLFF. The CDR3 nucleotides are TGTGCCAGCAGCCTACAGGTTAATGAAAAACTGTTTTTT.

The chain links TRBV2 to TRBJ1-5; D is possibly TRBD1 (5 bases). The CDR3 is 15 amino acids. Germline V lookup: CDR1 SNHLY, CDR2 FYNNEI. The V and J ends lost 3 bases and 0 bases respectively, with 9 bases between them. The CDR3 sequence is CASSDSGLSNQPQHF. CDR3 bases: TGTGCCAGCAGTGACTCGGGGCTTAGCAATCAGCCCCAGCATTTT. Full variable domain (rest looked up from reference TRBV2 and TRBJ1-5): EPEVTQTPSHQVTQMGQEVILRCVPISNHLYFYWYRQILGQKVEFLVSFYNNEISEKSEIFDDQFSVERPDGSNFTLKIRSTKLEDSAMYFCASSDSGLSNQPQHFGDGTRLSIL.

The chain couples TRBV19 to TRBJ2-5; 7 bases agree with TRBD2. CDR1 and CDR2 from the germline V gene are LNHDA and SQIVND (reference sequence). With 5 bases clipped from V and 6 bases from J, the junction kept 9 bases outside the gene matches. This CDR3 is built from 14 residues. The CDR3 nucleotides read TGTGCCAGTAGTCCCGCCCTGGGAGGGAAGACCCAGTACTTC. It translates to CASSPALGGKTQYF.

The chain has TRBV5-4 and TRBJ1-5; TRBD1 agrees at 11 bases. The CDR3 length is 15 residues. The J segment lost 3 bases and the V segment lost 4 bases, leaving 3 bases of the junction unmatched. Germline CDR1 and CDR2: SGHNT and YYREEE (reference sequence). CDR3 sequence (DNA): TGTGCCAGCAGCCCGGGACAGGGGGACAATCAGCCCCAGCATTTT. This gives the protein CASSPGQGDNQPQHF.

This clone was found a few times. The genes are TRBV7-8 and TRBJ2-5, with D possibly being TRBD2 (5 bases). V was cut by 1 base and J by 2 bases, with 14 bases left in between. This CDR3 is 16 amino acids long. Germline V gene lookup returns CDR1 SGHVS and CDR2 FQNEAQ. The CDR3 sequence is CASSLGGSGVQETQYF. The CDR3 bases are TGTGCCAGCAGCTTAGGAGGCAGCGGAGTGCAAGAGACCCAGTACTTC.

This rearrangement joins TRBV2 to TRBJ2-1; no firm D call. V gave up 8 bases and J gave up 5 bases, with 13 bases separating them. The germline V gene encodes CDR1 SNHLY and CDR2 FYNNEI. This CDR3 has 13 amino acids. The CDR3 loop reads CASSVDADNEQFF. The CDR3 DNA follows: TGTGCCAGCTCCGTGGACGCCGACAATGAGCAGTTCTTC.

V usage is TRBV20-1 and J usage is TRBJ2-4, with 7 positions matching TRBD2. The germline V gene has CDR1 DFQATT and CDR2 SNEGSKA (reference sequence). This CDR3 contains 11 residues. Unmatched junction bases numbered 5, after V lost 7 bases and J lost 8 bases. The CDR3 DNA is TGCAGTGTACGGGGGGTGGACATTCAGTACTTC. It translates to CSVRGVDIQYF.

CDR3 in DNA: TGTGCCAGCAGTTTGATCAGGGCTGTGCAGTTCTTC. This gives the protein CASSLIRAVQFF. This rearrangement joins TRBV27 to TRBJ2-1; D may be TRBD1 (5 bases). V was trimmed by 3 bases and J by 12 bases, leaving 12 bases between them. The CDR3 sequence is 12 residues long. Germline-derived CDR1 and CDR2 are MNHEY and SMNVEV (reference sequence).

This clone appeared a few times. The V and J genes are TRBV29-1 and TRBJ2-7; D call uncertain. The V gene lost 7 bases and the J gene lost 3 bases, with 7 bases spanning the gap. Germline loops: CDR1 SQVTM, CDR2 ANQGSEA. The CDR3 is 10 residues long. This chain's CDR3 is CSAADYEQYF. Here the CDR3 DNA reads TGCAGCGCTGCGGACTACGAGCAGTACTTC.

Only a few counts were recorded for this clone. The V gene is TRBV7-8, the J gene TRBJ1-2, with unresolved D. The CDR3 is made up of 13 amino acids. The ends were cut back, 2 bases at V and 8 bases at J, with 12 bases in the middle. Germline CDR1 and CDR2: SGHVS and FQNEAQ. In DNA, the CDR3 is TGTGCCAGCAGCTTAAGATCCTTAGCAGGCTACACCTTC. This sequence encodes CASSLRSLAGYTF.

The gene calls are TRBV5-1 and TRBJ2-6; TRBD1 might be the D (6 bases). The germline gives CDR1 SGHRS, CDR2 YFSETQ. CDR3 length: 17 amino acids. V was trimmed by 4 bases and J by 2 bases, leaving 16 bases between them. This chain's CDR3 is CASSRKYRETGANVLTF. The CDR3 coding sequence is TGCGCCAGCAGCCGCAAGTACAGGGAAACTGGGGCCAACGTCCTGACTTTC.

Notes on this clone: One end of the junction is discordant with germline, which a read error may explain. The chain uses TRBV2 and TRBJ1-1; D not certain. The CDR3 runs to 15 residues. Per germline, CDR1 SNHLY and CDR2 FYNNEI. The CDR3 DNA reads TGTGCCAGCAGTGGTCAAGGACTGAGGAACGCTGAAGCTTTCTTT. It is translated as CASSGQGLRNAEAFF.

Only a few counts were recorded for this clone. The chain joins TRBV28 to TRBJ1-5; 7 nucleotides align to TRBD1. After removal of 8 bases from V and 5 bases from J, the junction contained 12 bases not matched to a gene. This CDR3 region has 15 residues. Germline V gives CDR1 MDHEN, CDR2 SYDVKM. This chain's CDR3 is CASGKTGPSDQPQHF. Written as DNA, the CDR3 is TGTGCCAGCGGAAAGACAGGGCCCAGCGATCAGCCCCAGCATTTT.

The chain combines TRBV29-1 with TRBJ2-7, with 7 bases fitting TRBD2. The V and J ends lost 2 bases and 2 bases, in that order; junction bases with no gene match: 6. This CDR3 comprises 14 residues. Germline CDR1 reads SQVTM; CDR2 reads ANQGSEA. The CDR3 region is CSVELRTSPYEQYF. DNA of the CDR3: TGCAGCGTTGAACTCAGGACTAGTCCCTACGAGCAGTACTTC.

The chain employs TRBV7-2 and TRBJ2-3; 7 nucleotides line up with TRBD1. The J segment lost 2 bases and the V segment lost 5 bases, leaving 4 bases of the junction unmatched. Germline CDR1 and CDR2: SGHTA and FQGNSA. CDR3 length: 14 amino acids. The CDR3 DNA is TGTGCCAGCAGCCTACAGGGGTCCACAGATACGCAGTATTTT. It translates to CASSLQGSTDTQYF.

This clone was found a few times. The chain joins TRBV6-6 to TRBJ1-1; tentative D call: TRBD1 (6 bases). The CDR3 length is 16 residues. V lost 10 bases to trimming and J lost 1 base, with 22 bases between them. Germline assignment: CDR1 MNHNY and CDR2 SVGAGI (reference sequence). The CDR3 DNA reads TGTGCCACCCTCAGCCTCAGGGGAGGGTGGAACACTGAAGCTTTCTTT. Translation: CATLSLRGGWNTEAFF.

The gene calls are TRBV29-1 and TRBJ2-7, with D perhaps assigned TRBD1 or TRBD2 (5 bases each). The V end lost 6 bases, the J end lost 2 bases, and 14 bases lay between the germline ends. Germline CDR1 reads SQVTM; CDR2 reads ANQGSEA. The CDR3 is 13 residues long. CDR3 coding DNA: TGCAGCGTGAGGGGCCGTATCACCTACGAGCAGTACTTC. Encoded protein: CSVRGRITYEQYF.

V and J are TRBV30 and TRBJ1-2; D is uncertain. Germline lookup yields CDR1 GTSNPN and CDR2 SVGIG (reference sequence). This CDR3 is built from 12 residues. V was shortened by 0 bases and J by 8 bases, with 10 bases between the two germline ends. Written as DNA, the CDR3 is TGTGCCTGGAGTGTGGGGTTGTGGGGCTACACCTTC. Its translation: CAWSVGLWGYTF.

The genes are TRBV30 and TRBJ2-1, with 15 bases aligning to TRBD2. Looked up from germline, CDR1 is GTSNPN and CDR2 is SVGIG (reference sequence). The length of the CDR3 is 16 residues. J lost 0 bases, V lost 8 bases, and 5 bases had no gene match. The CDR3 DNA reads as TGTGCCCTTGGACTAGCGGGGGGGAGCTCCTACAATGAGCAGTTCTTC. This sequence encodes CALGLAGGSSYNEQFF.

The V call is TRBV6-1, the J call TRBJ1-1; possibly TRBD1 for D (6 bases). V dropped 5 bases and J dropped 3 bases, with 10 bases sitting between them. CDR1 is MNHNS and CDR2 is SASEGT in the germline V gene. CDR3 size: 13 residues. This chain's CDR3 is CASSTGTYTEAFF. CDR3 bases: TGTGCCAGCAGTACCGGGACATACACTGAAGCTTTCTTT.

Written as DNA, the CDR3 is TGTGCCAGCAGCGTAGAAGCAGCGGGGGGCTACGAGCAGTACTTC. Amino acid sequence: CASSVEAAGGYEQYF. V usage is TRBV9 and J usage is TRBJ2-7; 9 bases map to TRBD2. This CDR3 is built from 15 residues. Germline CDR1 and CDR2: SGDLS and YYNGEE. With 0 bases clipped from V and 3 bases from J, the junction kept 4 bases outside the gene matches.